This TCR beta chain was identified during a study of shared clonotypes between healthy human individuals (dated by TCRdb to the early 2020s). Context from the whole study: The cohort included a few men and a couple of women between 18 and 49 years of age. Different laboratories and diverse techniques were used to prepare libraries and sequence TCR repertoires, to increase sequencing depth and limit assay-specific biases. For each donor, three plates each were used for CD4 naive and CD4 memory, two plates were used for CD8 naive, and one plate was used for CD8 memory. Leukapheresis yielded between about 0.85 and 9 billion PBMCs per donor. To estimate repertoire size and how much clonotypes are shared between individuals, the study performed deep sequencing of blood TCR repertoires from a handful of healthy adults.

The germline V gene sets CDR1 to MNHEY and CDR2 to SVGAGI. From the cysteine up to the phenylalanine, the CDR3 has a length of 15 residues. Of all the DNA, just the CDR3 is kept, 45 bases in frame from base 1. Trimming removed 6 bases from V and 0 bases from J, leaving 14 bases between the germline ends. Using the deep immunoSEQ assay, multiplex PCR amplified TCR CDR3 regions from genomic DNA. Genomic DNA extracted from each cell subset was distributed evenly over all wells of several immunoSEQ 96-well plates, and each plate served as one replicate. For sorted subsets, approximately 190 ng genomic DNA, equal to about 30,000 T cell genomes, was loaded into each replicate PCR. Purified libraries were quantified with a Qubit 3.0 fluorometer, sized on a Bioanalyzer 2100, and re-quantified with the KAPA Library Quantification kit. Every immunoSEQ 96-well plate was sequenced on a dedicated single-read 150-cycle Illumina NextSeq 550 flow cell. The study's own analysis went as follows. Because the immunoSEQ output included only junctional sequences and no quality scores, the filtering could not be the same as the filtering used for full-length reads. Sequences were annotated with PyIR, a Python wrapper for IgBLAST v1.9, and V/J genes and CDR3 were assigned using IMGT germline references. Any read was removed if the V/J assignment was weak (E-value above 1e-6), the CDR3 was missing, or the read contained stop codons, out-of-frame junctions, or ambiguous translated residues. A V3J clonotype was defined by an identical inferred V gene, J gene, and CDR3 amino acid sequence. Percentage overlap between repertoires was computed as shared unique clonotypes divided by the size of the smaller repertoire. RTK rarefaction, the Chao1 estimator, and Recon v2.1 estimates of unobserved clonotypes were used to assess repertoire richness. Generation probabilities were computed with OLGA for all TCRbeta clonotypes obtained by the gDNA method from several donors. Imported from immuneACCESS, the table was reduced by TCRdb to in-frame sequences with V and J called. These copies leave out some clones; in studies compared against another copy, an unresolved V gene accounts for under half, and the cause of the remainder is not known. V, J and clone size were drawn from that table, and D and trimming were deduced from the DNA. This sample lists over a million clones; 95% to 97% were detected once. Roughly 1.1% of the sample comes from the top ten.

Healthy HIV-negative adults with no recently reported acute infections or vaccinations were included as donors. All donors were Caucasian adults living in Nashville, Tennessee, USA. CD4+ T cells were enriched by magnetic negative selection, after which naive cells were positively selected on CD45RA and the negative fraction was taken as the memory subset. After blood collection by leukapheresis, PBMCs were isolated using Ficoll-Histopaque density gradient centrifugation and then cryopreserved in the vapor phase of liquid nitrogen. Analytical flow cytometry was used to check the purity and quantity of every magnetically sorted T cell population. Genomic DNA was isolated from every sorted fraction and measured by UV absorbance on a Nanodrop 2000c. Study-wide findings and limitations: About 5% of naive CD4, around 3.5% of naive CD8, about 2.5% of memory CD4, and approximately 0.39% of memory CD8 clonotypes were shared across a few donors. Estimated clonotype richness was generally larger for naive than for memory subsets. Compared with non-shared clonotypes, the clonotypes found in all four sorted-subset donors had higher generation probabilities. Incomplete sequencing was indicated by rarefaction of sorted-subset datasets, despite the large sequencing depth. Pairwise subsampling indicated that sequencing depth was expected to affect the degree of clonotype sharing among donors. The small number of donors limited the genetic and exposure-history diversity represented. Only blood was sampled, and tissue TCR repertoires likely differ from those in blood.

On this clone: Which antigen it targets is not known. No qualities accompany the bases; no much larger clone lies one base away.

The chain couples TRBV6-5 to TRBJ1-2; there is no confident call for the D gene. Material for sequencing was naive CD4+ T cells sorted from blood. The intended sense of this specimen's cell subset or site label: CD45RA+ positively selected. This clonotype was sampled from a man younger than 45 in good health. The nucleotides read TGTGCCAGCAGCAAACGTCGTGGGTCTAACTATGGCTACACCTTC. It encodes CASSKRRGSNYGYTF.